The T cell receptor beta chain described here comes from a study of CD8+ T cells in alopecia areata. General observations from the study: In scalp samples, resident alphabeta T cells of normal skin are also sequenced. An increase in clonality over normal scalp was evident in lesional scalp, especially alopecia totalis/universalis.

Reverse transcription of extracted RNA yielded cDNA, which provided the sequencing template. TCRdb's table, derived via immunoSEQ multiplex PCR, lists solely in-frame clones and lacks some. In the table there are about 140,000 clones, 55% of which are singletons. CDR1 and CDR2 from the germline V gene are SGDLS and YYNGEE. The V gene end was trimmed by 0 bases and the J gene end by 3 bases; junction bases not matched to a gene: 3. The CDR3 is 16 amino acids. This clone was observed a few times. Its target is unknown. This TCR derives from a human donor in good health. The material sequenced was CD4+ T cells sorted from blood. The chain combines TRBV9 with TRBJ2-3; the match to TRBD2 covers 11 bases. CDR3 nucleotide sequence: TGTGCCAGCAGCGTAGGAGCTAGCGGGAGGACAGATACGCAGTATTTT. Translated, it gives CASSVGASGRTDTQYF.